These T cell receptor beta chains were read from a single sample in a study of cytomegalovirus exposure and HLA in healthy donors. Profiled with immunoSEQ multiplex PCR; TCRdb holds only in-frame clones, not every one. The sample records roughly 200,000 clones, 65% to 90% being singletons. Input material: PBMCs. These receptors were collected from a woman in her forties or fifties in good health and CMV-seronegative. Both conserved end residues are part of each CDR3. The D gene is left open where the match is weak. The listing skips clone size in some rows; elsewhere it reads once, few, many or a size class.

v_gene,d_gene,j_gene,abundance,CDR3nt,CDR3aa
TRBV4-3,TRBD2,TRBJ2-1,once,TGCGCCAGCAGCCAAGGACTAGCGGGATACAATGAGCAGTTCTTC,CASSQGLAGYNEQFF
TRBV6-1,.,TRBJ1-1,.,TGTGCCAGCAGTGATTCAACAGGTCTCGGGAACACTGAAGCTTTCTTT,CASSDSTGLGNTEAFF
TRBV7-2,.,TRBJ2-7,.,TGTGCCAGCAGCTTAGACGACACATTCTCCTACGAGCAGTACTTC,CASSLDDTFSYEQYF
TRBV11-3,.,TRBJ1-1,.,TGTGCCAGCAGCTTCGGCGGGATTACTGAAGCTTTCTTT,CASSFGGITEAFF
TRBV11-2,TRBD1,TRBJ1-2,.,TGTGCCAGCACCGACAGGGCTAACTATGGCTACACCTTC,CASTDRANYGYTF
TRBV10-3,TRBD1,TRBJ2-1,.,TGTGCCATCAGTGTTGGGGACAGGCTTTACAATGAGCAGTTCTTC,CAISVGDRLYNEQFF
TRBV11-3,TRBD2,TRBJ2-4,.,TGTGCCAGCAGCCTTCCGGGAGGGGGACTATTAGCCAAAAACATTCAGTACTTC,CASSLPGGGLLAKNIQYF
TRBV9,TRBD1,TRBJ1-5,.,TGTGCCAGCAGCGATCATCCGGGACAGGATAGCAATCAGCCCCAGCATTTT,CASSDHPGQDSNQPQHF
TRBV9,.,TRBJ1-2,.,TGTGCCAGCGGAGCGGAGGTGACCCTCACCGGATATGGCTACACCTTC,CASGAEVTLTGYGYTF
TRBV18,TRBD1,TRBJ1-2,.,TGTGCCAGCTCACGACGGACAGGGGGCGCGCCTAACTATGGCTACACCTTC,CASSRRTGGAPNYGYTF
TRBV18,.,TRBJ2-7,.,TGTGCCAGCTCACCCCAGGGTTCGTACGAGCAGTACTTC,CASSPQGSYEQYF
TRBV19,TRBD1,TRBJ2-7,.,TGTGCCAGTAGTATAGCAGGGACAGGGACTTACGAGCAGTACTTC,CASSIAGTGTYEQYF
TRBV5-1,.,TRBJ1-2,few,TGCGCCAGCAGCAAGGGGCAAAACTCTGGCTACACCTTC,CASSKGQNSGYTF
TRBV5-1,.,TRBJ1-5,.,TGCGCCAGCAGCGTAGGGACTGCTAATAGCAATCAGCCCCAGCATTTT,CASSVGTANSNQPQHF
TRBV28,.,TRBJ2-5,.,TGTGCCAGCAGTCCCCTCCCGGGACTCCGCCCGCAAGAGACCCAGTACTTC,CASSPLPGLRPQETQYF
TRBV9,TRBD1,TRBJ2-1,once,TGTGCCAGCAGCCCCGGACAGGACCACAGGACGAATGAGCAGTTCTTC,CASSPGQDHRTNEQFF
TRBV7-9,.,TRBJ2-3,.,TGTGCCAGCAGCTCTCTAGGTTTTACAGATACGCAGTATTTT,CASSSLGFTDTQYF
TRBV28,.,TRBJ2-1,.,TGTGCCAGCAGTCTTCCAGGGCCTAGCGAGACAGAACGCTCCTACAATGAGCAGTTCTTC,CASSLPGPSETERSYNEQFF
TRBV19,.,TRBJ2-4,.,TGTGCCAGTACCCAGGGAGGAAACATTCAGTACTTC,CASTQGGNIQYF
TRBV5-4,.,TRBJ2-3,.,TGTGCCAGCAGTTTGGGGGAGCCGGCCACAGATACGCAGTATTTT,CASSLGEPATDTQYF
TRBV18,.,TRBJ2-2,.,TGTGCCAGCTCACCACCCGGGGTCACTAACACCGGGGAGCTGTTTTTT,CASSPPGVTNTGELFF
TRBV7-3,TRBD2,TRBJ2-7,.,TGTGCCAGCAGCTTACCGGGGGGCGAGCAGTACTTC,CASSLPGGEQYF
TRBV19,TRBD2,TRBJ2-1,.,TGTGCCAGTAGTATCGGGCTAGCGGGGAACAATGAGCAGTTCTTC,CASSIGLAGNNEQFF
TRBV7-8,TRBD2,TRBJ2-7,.,TGTGCCAGCAGCTCGGCGGCGGGGGGAAGCTCCTACGAGCAGTACTTC,CASSSAAGGSSYEQYF
TRBV4-1,TRBD2,TRBJ2-1,.,TGCGCCAGCAGCCAAGACTTTGGGGCTAGCGGGGTCTCCTACAATGAGCAGTTCTTC,CASSQDFGASGVSYNEQFF
TRBV4-1,.,TRBJ2-2,few,TGCGCCAGCAGCCATACGAACACCGGGGAGCTGTTTTTT,CASSHTNTGELFF
TRBV5-1,TRBD1,TRBJ2-3,few,TGCGCCAGCAGCTTAGAAGGACAGGGGGGAGATACGCAGTATTTT,CASSLEGQGGDTQYF
TRBV6-5,.,TRBJ2-3,.,TGTGCCAGCAGTTACGAGGCAGGGCCCACAGATACGCAGTATTTT,CASSYEAGPTDTQYF
TRBV7-9,.,TRBJ2-1,.,TGTGCCAGCAGCGGAGGGACCGTTAATGAGCAGTTCTTC,CASSGGTVNEQFF
TRBV27,.,TRBJ2-7,.,TGTGCCAGCAGTCCCCTTGAGGGTGGCACCTACGAGCAGTACTTC,CASSPLEGGTYEQYF
TRBV2,TRBD2,TRBJ2-1,.,TGTGCCAGCAGGGGCATCGGACTAGCGGAGGCAGCCCCCTACAATGAGCAGTTCTTC,CASRGIGLAEAAPYNEQFF
TRBV28,.,TRBJ2-2,few,TGTGCCAGCAGTGCCGAGGTGGGTCGTTACGGGGAGCTGTTTTTT,CASSAEVGRYGELFF
TRBV11-2,TRBD2,TRBJ2-1,.,TGTGCCAGCAGCCCCGGACTAGTAATGAAACTTGGGTACAATGAGCAGTTCTTC,CASSPGLVMKLGYNEQFF
TRBV19,TRBD1,TRBJ1-5,.,TGTGCCAGTAGATATGGGGAGACAGGGATTCGCGACAATCAGCCCCAGCATTTT,CASRYGETGIRDNQPQHF
TRBV10-2,TRBD1,TRBJ1-2,.,TGCGCCAGCAGTGAGGGGGACAGTTACTATGGCTACACCTTC,CASSEGDSYYGYTF
TRBV19,.,TRBJ1-1,.,TGTGCCACCGTAGGGGCAGGACCGAACACTGAAGCTTTCTTT,CATVGAGPNTEAFF
TRBV27,TRBD1,TRBJ2-7,few,TGTGCCAGCACCTCCCCGGGGACAGGGCACTACGAGCAGTACTTC,CASTSPGTGHYEQYF
TRBV18,.,TRBJ2-7,.,TGTGCCAGCTCACCTGGACAAGACTACGAGCAGTACTTC,CASSPGQDYEQYF
TRBV5-8,.,TRBJ2-7,.,TGTGCCAGCAGCCCCACAGGGATGGGCTACGAGCAGTACTTC,CASSPTGMGYEQYF
TRBV18,.,TRBJ1-1,.,TGTGCCAGCTCATCCACAGTGAACACTGAAGCTTTCTTT,CASSSTVNTEAFF
TRBV28,TRBD1,TRBJ2-7,.,TGTGCCAGCAGTACACCGGGACAGATCTACGAGCAGTACTTC,CASSTPGQIYEQYF
TRBV28,TRBD2,TRBJ2-1,once,TGTGCCAGCAGTAATGTTTTGGGCGGGAGGGCCAATGAGCAGTTCTTC,CASSNVLGGRANEQFF
TRBV27,TRBD2,TRBJ2-7,.,TGTGCCAGCATCGGGACTAGCGGGAGGGGAGAGCAGTACTTC,CASIGTSGRGEQYF
TRBV5-1,.,TRBJ2-3,.,TGCGCCAGCAGGCCTCCGGGACTCCTCACAGATACGCAGTATTTT,CASRPPGLLTDTQYF
TRBV12-5,TRBD1,TRBJ2-2,.,TGTGCTAGTGGTGGACAGGGTGCCGGGGAGCTGTTTTTT,CASGGQGAGELFF
TRBV10-2,TRBD1,TRBJ2-2,.,TGCGCCTTGCAATTGACAGGGACAAACACCGGGGAGCTGTTTTTT,CALQLTGTNTGELFF
TRBV5-4,.,TRBJ1-1,few,TGTGCCAGCAGCCAGAACACTGAAGCTTTCTTT,CASSQNTEAFF
TRBV5-1,.,TRBJ2-7,once,TGCGCCAGCAGCTTGACGGTCACCTACGAGCAGTACTTC,CASSLTVTYEQYF
TRBV28,.,TRBJ2-7,.,TGTGCCAGCAGTTTACTTGGCGGGGATCTCTACGAGCAGTACTTC,CASSLLGGDLYEQYF